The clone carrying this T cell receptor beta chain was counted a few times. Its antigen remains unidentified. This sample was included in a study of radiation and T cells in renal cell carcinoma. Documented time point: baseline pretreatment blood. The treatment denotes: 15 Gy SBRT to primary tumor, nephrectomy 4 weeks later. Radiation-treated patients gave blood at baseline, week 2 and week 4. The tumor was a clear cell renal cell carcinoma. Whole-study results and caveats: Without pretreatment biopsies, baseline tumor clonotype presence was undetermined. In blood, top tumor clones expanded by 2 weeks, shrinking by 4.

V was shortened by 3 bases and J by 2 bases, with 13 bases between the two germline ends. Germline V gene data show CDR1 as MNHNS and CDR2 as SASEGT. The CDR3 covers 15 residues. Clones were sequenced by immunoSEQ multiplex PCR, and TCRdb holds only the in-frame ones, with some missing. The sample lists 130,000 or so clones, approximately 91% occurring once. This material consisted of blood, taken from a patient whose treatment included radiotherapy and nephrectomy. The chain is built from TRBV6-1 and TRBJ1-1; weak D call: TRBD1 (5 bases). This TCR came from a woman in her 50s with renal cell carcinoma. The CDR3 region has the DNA TGTGCCAGCAGTGATAGGGGACGGATTAACACTGAAGCTTTCTTT. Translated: CASSDRGRINTEAFF.